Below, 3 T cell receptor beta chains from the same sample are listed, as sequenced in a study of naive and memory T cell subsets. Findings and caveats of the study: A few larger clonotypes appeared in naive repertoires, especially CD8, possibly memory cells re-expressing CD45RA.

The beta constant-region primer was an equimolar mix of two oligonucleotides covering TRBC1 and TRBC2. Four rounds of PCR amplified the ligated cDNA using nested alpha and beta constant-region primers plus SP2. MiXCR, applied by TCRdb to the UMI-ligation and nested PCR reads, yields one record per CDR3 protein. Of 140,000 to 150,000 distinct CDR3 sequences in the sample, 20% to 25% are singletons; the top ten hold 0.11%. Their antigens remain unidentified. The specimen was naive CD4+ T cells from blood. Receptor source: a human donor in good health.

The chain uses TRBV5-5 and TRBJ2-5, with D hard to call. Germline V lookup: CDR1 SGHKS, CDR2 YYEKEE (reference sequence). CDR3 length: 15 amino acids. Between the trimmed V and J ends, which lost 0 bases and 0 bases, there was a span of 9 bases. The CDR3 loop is CASSLEALNQETQYF. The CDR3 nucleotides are TGTGCCAGCAGCTTGGAGGCATTAAACCAAGAGACCCAGTACTTC.

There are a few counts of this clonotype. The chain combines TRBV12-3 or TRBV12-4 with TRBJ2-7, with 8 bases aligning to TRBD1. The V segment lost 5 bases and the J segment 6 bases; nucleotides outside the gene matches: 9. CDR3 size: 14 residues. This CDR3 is CASSPTTGASEQYF. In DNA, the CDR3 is TGTGCCAGCAGTCCAACGACAGGGGCAAGCGAGCAGTACTTC.

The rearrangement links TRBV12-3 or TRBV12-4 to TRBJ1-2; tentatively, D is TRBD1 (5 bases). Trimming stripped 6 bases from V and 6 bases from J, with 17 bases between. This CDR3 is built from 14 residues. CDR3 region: CASRARRQGDGYTF. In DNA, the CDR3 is TGTGCCAGCAGGGCCCGAAGGCAGGGTGATGGCTACACCTTC.